A selection of T cell receptor beta chains follows, all from one sample in a study of blood T cell repertoires in COVID-19. TCRdb's table, derived via immunoSEQ multiplex PCR, lists solely in-frame clones and lacks some. The table includes around 380,000 clones, around 87% detected once. Sequencing was carried out using PBMCs or T cells enriched from blood (not recorded which). Every receptor here comes from a man aged 25-45 years who had recovered from COVID-19. The CDR3 runs from the conserved cysteine through the conserved F or W. A D gene is named only where the DNA matches it firmly. Rows may omit the clone size; those that give it use once, few, many or a size class.

cdr3_aa: CAISEQYGTDGYTF; cdr3_nt: TGTGCCATCAGTGAGCAGTATGGGACTGATGGCTACACCTTC; d_call: .; j_call: TRBJ1-2; clone_size: .; v_call: TRBV10-3
cdr3_aa: CASSLATGRTEAFF; cdr3_nt: TGTGCCAGCAGCTTAGCCACAGGGAGAACTGAAGCTTTCTTT; d_call: .; j_call: TRBJ1-1; clone_size: once; v_call: TRBV11-2
cdr3_aa: CASSARGGMDTEAFF; cdr3_nt: TGTGCCAGCAGCGCCCGAGGGGGCATGGACACTGAAGCTTTCTTT; d_call: TRBD1; j_call: TRBJ1-1; clone_size: .; v_call: TRBV9
cdr3_aa: CASSLGSTGGLVEQYF; cdr3_nt: TGCGCCAGCAGCTTGGGCTCGACGGGGGGTTTAGTCGAGCAGTACTTC; d_call: TRBD2; j_call: TRBJ2-7; clone_size: .; v_call: TRBV5-1
cdr3_aa: CASWTGNLGQYF; cdr3_nt: TGTGCCAGTTGGACAGGGAATTTAGGCCAGTACTTC; d_call: TRBD1; j_call: TRBJ2-5; clone_size: .; v_call: TRBV2
cdr3_aa: CASSQAGDYGYTF; cdr3_nt: TGCGCCAGCAGCCAGGCAGGGGACTATGGCTACACCTTC; d_call: .; j_call: TRBJ1-2; clone_size: .; v_call: TRBV4-3
cdr3_aa: CSVLDRTDTQYF; cdr3_nt: TGCAGCGTGCTGGACAGAACAGATACGCAGTATTTT; d_call: .; j_call: TRBJ2-3; clone_size: .; v_call: TRBV29-1
cdr3_aa: CASSESGISNQPQHF; cdr3_nt: TGTGCCAGCAGTGAGTCCGGGATCAGCAATCAGCCCCAGCATTTT; d_call: .; j_call: TRBJ1-5; clone_size: .; v_call: TRBV3-1/TRBV3-2
cdr3_aa: CASSPTGGRGTGELFF; cdr3_nt: TGCGCCAGCAGTCCGACCGGGGGGCGCGGAACCGGGGAGCTGTTTTTT; d_call: .; j_call: TRBJ2-2; clone_size: .; v_call: TRBV5-1
cdr3_aa: CASSRVSGTGLPFSTDTQYF; cdr3_nt: TGTGCCAGCAGCCGCGTATCCGGGACAGGGTTACCTTTTAGCACAGATACGCAGTATTTT; d_call: TRBD1; j_call: TRBJ2-3; clone_size: .; v_call: TRBV6-6
cdr3_aa: CASSTDRDMSEQYF; cdr3_nt: TGTGCCAGTAGTACGGACAGGGATATGAGCGAGCAGTACTTC; d_call: TRBD1; j_call: TRBJ2-7; clone_size: .; v_call: TRBV19
cdr3_aa: CASGPGGTDTQYF; cdr3_nt: TGTGCTAGTGGCCCAGGGGGGACAGATACGCAGTATTTT; d_call: .; j_call: TRBJ2-3; clone_size: .; v_call: TRBV12-5
cdr3_aa: CATTWRGGDTQYF; cdr3_nt: TGTGCCACGACGTGGCGGGGTGGGGATACGCAGTATTTT; d_call: .; j_call: TRBJ2-3; clone_size: .; v_call: TRBV19
cdr3_aa: CASSQGNEKLFF; cdr3_nt: TGTGCCAGCTCCCAGGGTAATGAAAAACTGTTTTTT; d_call: .; j_call: TRBJ1-4; clone_size: .; v_call: TRBV6-5
cdr3_aa: CASSGETGNYGYTF; cdr3_nt: TGTGCCAGCAGTGGAGAGACAGGGAACTATGGCTACACCTTC; d_call: TRBD1; j_call: TRBJ1-2; clone_size: once; v_call: TRBV25-1
cdr3_aa: CASSSDRVQPQHF; cdr3_nt: TGTGCCAGCAGCTCCGACAGGGTACAGCCCCAGCATTTT; d_call: TRBD1; j_call: TRBJ1-5; clone_size: .; v_call: TRBV11-2